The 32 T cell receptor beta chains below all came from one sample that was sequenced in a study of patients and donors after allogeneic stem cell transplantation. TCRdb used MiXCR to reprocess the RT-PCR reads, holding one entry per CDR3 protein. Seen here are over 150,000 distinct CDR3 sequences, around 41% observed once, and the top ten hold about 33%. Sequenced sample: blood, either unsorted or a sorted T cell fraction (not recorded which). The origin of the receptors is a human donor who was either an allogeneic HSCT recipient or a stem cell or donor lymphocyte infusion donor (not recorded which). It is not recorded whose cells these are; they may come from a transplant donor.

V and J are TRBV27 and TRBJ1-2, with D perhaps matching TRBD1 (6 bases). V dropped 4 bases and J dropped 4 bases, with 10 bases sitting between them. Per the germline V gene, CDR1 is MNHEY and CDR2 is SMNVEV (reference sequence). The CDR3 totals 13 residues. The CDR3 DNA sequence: TGTGCCAGCAGTTCCCGGGACACCTATGGCTACACCTTC. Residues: CASSSRDTYGYTF.

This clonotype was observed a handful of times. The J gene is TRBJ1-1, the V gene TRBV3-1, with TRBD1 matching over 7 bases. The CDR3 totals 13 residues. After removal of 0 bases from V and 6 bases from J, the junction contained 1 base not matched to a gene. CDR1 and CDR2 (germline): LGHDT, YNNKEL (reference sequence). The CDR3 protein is CASSQEDRAEAFF. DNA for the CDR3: TGTGCCAGCAGCCAAGAAGACAGGGCTGAAGCTTTCTTT. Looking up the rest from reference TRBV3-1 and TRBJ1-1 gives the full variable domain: DTAVSQTPKYLVTQMGNDKSIKCEQNLGHDTMYWYKQDSKKFLKIMFSYNNKELIINETVPNRFSPKSPDKAHLNLHINSLELGDSAVYFCASSQEDRAEAFFGQGTRLTVV.

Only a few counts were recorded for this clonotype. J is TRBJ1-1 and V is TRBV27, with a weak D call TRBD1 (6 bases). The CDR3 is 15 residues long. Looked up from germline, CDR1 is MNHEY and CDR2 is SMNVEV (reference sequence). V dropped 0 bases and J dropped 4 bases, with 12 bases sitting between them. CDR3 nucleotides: TGTGCCAGCAGTTTATCGGGGAGGGGGAGCACTGAAGCTTTCTTT. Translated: CASSLSGRGSTEAFF.

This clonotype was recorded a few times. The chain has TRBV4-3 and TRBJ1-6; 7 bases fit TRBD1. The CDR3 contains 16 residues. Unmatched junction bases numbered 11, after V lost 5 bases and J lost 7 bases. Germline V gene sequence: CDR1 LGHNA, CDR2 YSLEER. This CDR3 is CASSYRDRDLNSPLHF. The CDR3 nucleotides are TGCGCCAGCAGCTACCGCGACAGGGATCTCAATTCACCCCTCCACTTT.

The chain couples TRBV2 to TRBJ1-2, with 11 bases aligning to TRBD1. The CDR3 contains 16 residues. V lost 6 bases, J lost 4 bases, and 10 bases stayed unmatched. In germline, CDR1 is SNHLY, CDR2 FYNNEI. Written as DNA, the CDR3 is TGTGCCAGCAGCCGTCCCGGGACAGGGGGGGGCTATGGCTACACCTTC. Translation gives CASSRPGTGGGYGYTF.

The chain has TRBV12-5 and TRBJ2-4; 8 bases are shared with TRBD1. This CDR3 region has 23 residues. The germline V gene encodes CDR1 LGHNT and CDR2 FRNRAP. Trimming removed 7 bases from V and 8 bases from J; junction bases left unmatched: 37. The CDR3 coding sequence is TGTGCTAGTGAACCGGGACAGGTAGACCGGGAGAGGCCCCTTGGAGAAGAGGGATACATTCAGTACTTC. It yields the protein CASEPGQVDRERPLGEEGYIQYF.

The CDR3 here is CASSLFRTDRGNTIYF. CDR3 DNA sequence: TGTGCCAGCAGTTTATTCAGGACGGACAGGGGAAACACCATATATTTT. The chain has TRBV27 and TRBJ1-3, with 7 bases aligning to TRBD1. The V and J ends lost 1 base and 4 bases, in that order; junction bases with no gene match: 7. Germline V lookup: CDR1 MNHEY, CDR2 SMNVEV (reference sequence). CDR3 length: 16 residues.

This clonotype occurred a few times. The CDR3 DNA reads TGTGCCAGCAGCGTACTCACCAATGAGCAGTTCTTC. Its protein product is CASSVLTNEQFF. The chain recombines TRBV9 with TRBJ2-1; D gene uncertain. CDR3 length: 12 amino acids. Germline assignment: CDR1 SGDLS and CDR2 YYNGEE. V was pared by 1 base and J by 6 bases, with 5 bases between.

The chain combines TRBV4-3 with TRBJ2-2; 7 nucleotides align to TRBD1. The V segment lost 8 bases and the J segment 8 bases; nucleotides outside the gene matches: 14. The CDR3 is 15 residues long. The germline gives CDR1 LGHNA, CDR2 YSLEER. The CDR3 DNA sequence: TGCGCCAGCGGGGGTCGGGGACAGATTGTGGGGGAGCTGTTTTTT. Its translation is CASGGRGQIVGELFF.

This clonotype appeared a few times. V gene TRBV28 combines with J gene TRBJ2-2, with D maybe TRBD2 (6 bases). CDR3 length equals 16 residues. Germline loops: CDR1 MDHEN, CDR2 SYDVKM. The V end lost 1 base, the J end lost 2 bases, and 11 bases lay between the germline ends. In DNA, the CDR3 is TGTGCCAGCAGTTTATATCGTAGCGGTAACACCGGGGAGCTGTTTTTT. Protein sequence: CASSLYRSGNTGELFF.

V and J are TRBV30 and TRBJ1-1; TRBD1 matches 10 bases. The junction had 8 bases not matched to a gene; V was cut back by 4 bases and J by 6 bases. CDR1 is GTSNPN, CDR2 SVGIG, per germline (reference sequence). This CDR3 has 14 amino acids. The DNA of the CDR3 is TGTGCCTGGAACTTAGGGACAGGGGTCGCTGAAGCTTTCTTT. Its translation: CAWNLGTGVAEAFF.

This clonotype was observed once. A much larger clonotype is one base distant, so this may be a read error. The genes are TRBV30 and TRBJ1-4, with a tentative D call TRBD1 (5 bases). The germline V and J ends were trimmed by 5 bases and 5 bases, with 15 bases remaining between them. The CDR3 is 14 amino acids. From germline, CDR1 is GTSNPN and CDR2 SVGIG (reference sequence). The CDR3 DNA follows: TGTGCCTGGGGTGCGGGACTGGGAAATGAAAAACTGTTTTTT. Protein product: CAWGAGLGNEKLFF.

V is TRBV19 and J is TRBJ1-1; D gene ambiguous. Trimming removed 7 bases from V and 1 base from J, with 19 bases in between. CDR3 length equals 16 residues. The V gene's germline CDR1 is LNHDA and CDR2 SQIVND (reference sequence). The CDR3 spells CASISVAFVGNTEAFF. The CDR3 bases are TGTGCCAGTATTTCGGTTGCGTTTGTAGGGAACACTGAAGCTTTCTTT.

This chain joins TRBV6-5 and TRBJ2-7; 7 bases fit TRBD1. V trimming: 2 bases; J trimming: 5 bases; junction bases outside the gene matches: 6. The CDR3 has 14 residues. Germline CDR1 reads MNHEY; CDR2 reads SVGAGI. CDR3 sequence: CASSYNDREDEQYF. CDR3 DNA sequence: TGTGCCAGCAGTTACAATGACAGGGAAGACGAGCAGTACTTC.

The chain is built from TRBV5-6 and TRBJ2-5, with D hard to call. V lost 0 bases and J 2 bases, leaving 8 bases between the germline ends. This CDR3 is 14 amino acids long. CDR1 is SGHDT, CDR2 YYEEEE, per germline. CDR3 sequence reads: CASSLDSLQETQYF. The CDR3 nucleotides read TGTGCCAGCAGCTTGGACAGTCTGCAAGAGACCCAGTACTTC.

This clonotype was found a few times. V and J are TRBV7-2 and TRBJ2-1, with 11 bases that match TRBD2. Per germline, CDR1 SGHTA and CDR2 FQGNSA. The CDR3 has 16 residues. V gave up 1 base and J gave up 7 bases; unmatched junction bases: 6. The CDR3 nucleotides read TGTGCCAGCAGCTTAGTAGCGGGAGGGGGGTTGAATGAGCAGTTCTTC. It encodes CASSLVAGGGLNEQFF.

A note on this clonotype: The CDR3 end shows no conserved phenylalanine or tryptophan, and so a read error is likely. The CDR3 DNA sequence: TGTGCCAGCAGCTCTACAGGAGTGACTGAAGCTTTCTTG. It encodes CASSSTGVTEAFL. The chain combines TRBV7-9 with TRBJ1-1; D might be TRBD1 (5 bases). Trimming pared 4 bases from V and 5 bases from J, leaving 11 bases between. The CDR3 is 13 amino acids. Germline V CDR1 and CDR2: SEHNR, FQNEAQ (reference sequence).

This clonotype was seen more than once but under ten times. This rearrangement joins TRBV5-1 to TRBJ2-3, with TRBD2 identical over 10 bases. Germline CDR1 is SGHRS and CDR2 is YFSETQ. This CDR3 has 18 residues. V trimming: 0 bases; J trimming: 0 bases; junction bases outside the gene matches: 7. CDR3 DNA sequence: TGCGCCAGCAGCTTGGGGGTCCTAGCGGGAGACAGCACAGATACGCAGTATTTT. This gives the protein CASSLGVLAGDSTDTQYF.

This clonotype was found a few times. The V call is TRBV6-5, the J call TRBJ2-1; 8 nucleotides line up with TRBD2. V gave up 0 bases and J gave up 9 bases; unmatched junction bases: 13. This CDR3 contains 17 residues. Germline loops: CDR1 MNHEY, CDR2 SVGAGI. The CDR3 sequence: CASSYSQRAGAQSEQFF. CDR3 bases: TGTGCCAGCAGTTACTCGCAGAGAGCGGGAGCACAGAGTGAGCAGTTCTTC.

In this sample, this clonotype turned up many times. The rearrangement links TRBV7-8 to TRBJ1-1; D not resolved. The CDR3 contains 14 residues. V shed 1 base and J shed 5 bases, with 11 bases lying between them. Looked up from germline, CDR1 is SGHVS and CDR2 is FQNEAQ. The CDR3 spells CASSLGSLGTEAFF. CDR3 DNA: TGTGCCAGCAGCTTAGGCAGCCTGGGGACTGAAGCTTTCTTT.

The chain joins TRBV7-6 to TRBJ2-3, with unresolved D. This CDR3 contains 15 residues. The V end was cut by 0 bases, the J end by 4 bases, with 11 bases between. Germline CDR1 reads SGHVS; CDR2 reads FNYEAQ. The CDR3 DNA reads TGTGCCAGCAGCTTAGCCGCAATAAGCGCAGATACGCAGTATTTT. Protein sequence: CASSLAAISADTQYF. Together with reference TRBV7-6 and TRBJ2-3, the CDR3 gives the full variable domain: GAGVSQSPRYKVTKRGQDVALRCDPISGHVSLYWYRQALGQGPEFLTYFNYEAQQDKSGLPNDRFSAERPEGSISTLTIQRTEQRDSAMYRCASSLAAISADTQYFGPGTRLTVL.

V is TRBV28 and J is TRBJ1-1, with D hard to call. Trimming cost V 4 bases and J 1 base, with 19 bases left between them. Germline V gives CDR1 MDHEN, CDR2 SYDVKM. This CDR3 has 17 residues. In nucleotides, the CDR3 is TGTGCCAGCAGTTCCGCCCGGGCCAGGACCTCGAACACTGAAGCTTTCTTT. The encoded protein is CASSSARARTSNTEAFF.

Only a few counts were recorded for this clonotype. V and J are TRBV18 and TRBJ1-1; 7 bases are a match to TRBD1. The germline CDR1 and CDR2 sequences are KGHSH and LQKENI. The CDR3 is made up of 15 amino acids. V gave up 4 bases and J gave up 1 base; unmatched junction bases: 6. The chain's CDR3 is CASSQGTAQNTEAFF. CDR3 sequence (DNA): TGTGCCAGCTCACAGGGGACAGCCCAGAACACTGAAGCTTTCTTT.

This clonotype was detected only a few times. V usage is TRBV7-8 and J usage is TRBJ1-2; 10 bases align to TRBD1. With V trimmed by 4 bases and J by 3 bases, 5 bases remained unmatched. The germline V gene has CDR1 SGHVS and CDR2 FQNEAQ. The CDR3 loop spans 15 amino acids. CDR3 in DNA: TGTGCCAGCAGCTGGACCGGGACAGGGGACTATGGCTACACCTTC. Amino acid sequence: CASSWTGTGDYGYTF.

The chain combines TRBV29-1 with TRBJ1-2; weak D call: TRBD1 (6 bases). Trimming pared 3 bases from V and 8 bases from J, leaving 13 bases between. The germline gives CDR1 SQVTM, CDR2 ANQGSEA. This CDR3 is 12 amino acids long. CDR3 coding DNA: TGCAGCGTTGATGCGGGGGCACGGGGCTACACCTTC. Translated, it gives CSVDAGARGYTF.

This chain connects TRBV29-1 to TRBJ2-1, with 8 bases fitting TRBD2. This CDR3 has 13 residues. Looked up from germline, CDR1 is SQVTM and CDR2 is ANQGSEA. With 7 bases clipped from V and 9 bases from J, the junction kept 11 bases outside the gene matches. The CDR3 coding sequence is TGCAGCGCCGATTCGGGACTAGAAACTGAGCAGTTCTTC. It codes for CSADSGLETEQFF.

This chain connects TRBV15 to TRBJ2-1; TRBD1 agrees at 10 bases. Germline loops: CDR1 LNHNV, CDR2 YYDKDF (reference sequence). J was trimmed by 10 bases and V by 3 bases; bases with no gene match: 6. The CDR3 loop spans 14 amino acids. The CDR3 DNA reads TGTGCCACCAGCAGTCCCGGGACAGGGGACGAGCAGTTCTTC. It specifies CATSSPGTGDEQFF.

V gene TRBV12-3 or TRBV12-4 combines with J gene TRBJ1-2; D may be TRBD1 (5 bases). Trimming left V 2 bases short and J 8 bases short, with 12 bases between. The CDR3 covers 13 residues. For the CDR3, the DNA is TGTGCCAGCAGTTTAATAGGGGACGAGGGCTACACCTTC. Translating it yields CASSLIGDEGYTF.

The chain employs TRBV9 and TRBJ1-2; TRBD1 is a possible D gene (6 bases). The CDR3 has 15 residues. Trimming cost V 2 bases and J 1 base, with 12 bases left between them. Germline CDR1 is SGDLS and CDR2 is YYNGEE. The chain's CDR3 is CASSVGRTDNYGYTF. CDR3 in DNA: TGTGCCAGCAGCGTTGGTCGGACAGATAACTATGGCTACACCTTC.

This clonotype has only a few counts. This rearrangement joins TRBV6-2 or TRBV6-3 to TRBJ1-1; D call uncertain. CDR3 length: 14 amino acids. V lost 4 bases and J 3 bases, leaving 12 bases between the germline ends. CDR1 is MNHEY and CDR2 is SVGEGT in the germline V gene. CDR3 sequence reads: CASSSLGGHTEAFF. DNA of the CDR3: TGTGCCAGCAGTTCCCTAGGCGGACACACTGAAGCTTTCTTT.

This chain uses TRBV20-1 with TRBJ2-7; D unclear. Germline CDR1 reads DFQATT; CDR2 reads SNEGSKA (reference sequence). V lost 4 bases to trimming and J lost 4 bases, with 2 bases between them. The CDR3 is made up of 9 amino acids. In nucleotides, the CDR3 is TGCAGTGCTAATTACGAGCAGTACTTC. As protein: CSANYEQYF.

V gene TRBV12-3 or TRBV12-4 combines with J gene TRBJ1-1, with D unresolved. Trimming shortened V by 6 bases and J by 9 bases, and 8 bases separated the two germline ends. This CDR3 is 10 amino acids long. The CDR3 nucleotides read TGTGCCAGCAGCGACACGAAAGCTTTCTTT. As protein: CASSDTKAFF.